Given below is one TCR beta chain in context. Trimming took 5 bases from V and 1 from J, leaving 6 bases between them. The length of the CDR3 is 13 residues. Germline V gene data show CDR1 as SEHNR and CDR2 as FQNEAQ (reference sequence). In the original workflow: The assay estimated nucleated cells by amplifying reference gene primers. Profiled with immunoSEQ multiplex PCR; TCRdb holds only in-frame clones, not every one. V and J calls and clone size come straight from that table; D and trimming were deduced from the DNA. The top ten clones hold roughly 2.9% of a sample with about 180,000 clones, 86% of them seen once. The sample is drawn from a study of blood T cell repertoires in COVID-19. Whole-study context: From the United States, Italy and Spain came samples of acute and convalescent COVID-19. In each case, the material was cDNA or gDNA derived from T cells, B-cell-depleted T cells, or PBMCs.

The chain couples TRBV7-9 to TRBJ1-3, with D unclear. Material: peripheral blood. The source of this sequence is a woman in her twenties or thirties with active or convalescent COVID-19. The CDR3 spells CASSEGSGNTIYF. The CDR3 DNA follows: TGTGCCAGCAGCGAGGGATCTGGAAACACCATATATTTT.